Below, one T cell receptor beta chain is given with its context. The antigen is not known. This PCR relied on a set of 60 Vbeta primers and 13 Jbeta primers. Study processing details: A follow-up analysis tallied about 80 million unique TCR beta chains, roughly 11 million shared. Repertoires were generated with immunoSEQ multiplex PCR, while TCRdb's copy carries only in-frame clones and drops some. V, J and clone size derive from that table, while D and trimming were established from the DNA sequence. The sample shows 100,000 to 150,000 clones, approximately 17% of them seen only once. These data are taken from a study of cytomegalovirus exposure and HLA in healthy donors. General observations from the study: Later findings reportedly placed an Asian-associated ancestry cluster below the roughly 660-donor mean for N-insertions.

Germline V lookup: CDR1 SGHDN, CDR2 FVKESK. The CDR3 has 16 residues. The trim removed 5 bases at V and 4 bases at J, leaving 5 bases unmatched. The V gene is TRBV14, the J gene TRBJ2-3; 14 positions match TRBD2. Source material: PBMCs. This receptor was identified in a female donor in good health and CMV-seropositive. The CDR3 here is CASSDPGLAGADTQYF. The CDR3 nucleotides read TGTGCCAGCAGCGATCCGGGACTAGCGGGAGCAGATACGCAGTATTTT.